This is a list of T cell receptor beta chains from one sample in a study of regulatory T cells in long-lasting Graves disease. TCRdb re-derived calls from the multiplex PCR reads in MiXCR, one entry per CDR3 protein. The sample has under 450,000 distinct CDR3 sequences; about 25% are singletons. The sequencing used peripheral blood mononuclear cells (PBMCs), collected when the disease was refractory, from a patient treated with antithyroid drugs. All receptors come from a female donor with Graves disease. The CDR3 runs from the conserved cysteine through the conserved F or W.

CDR3 protein	V gene
CASRGQGRGNTIYF	TRBV25-1
CSTKTGGKETQYF	TRBV20-1
CASSGRNYGYTF	TRBV2
CASSQEWYSYEQYF	TRBV14
CASNPTRSNQPQHF	TRBV19
CASSQLPLGYEQYF	TRBV3-1
CASSEEGSNQPQHF	TRBV2
CASSPLPDTEASF	TRBV18
CASSPTGIAEETQYF	TRBV3-1
CSARLRTATGYTF	TRBV20-1
CASSIGTSRVMDIQYF	TRBV5-1
CASSPPIDWTEAFF	TRBV28
CASSLARDTQGEQYF	TRBV5-1
CSASVGTSGISDTQYF	TRBV20-1
CASSPLVGEKLFF	TRBV18
CASSSPTGGYEQYF	TRBV7-9
CASSQGLGQNTEAFF	TRBV3-1
CASSRDRANTEAFF	TRBV11-2
CASSSPVWNTEAFF	TRBV7-8
CASSYSGGTTYEQYF	TRBV7-2
CASSLLLAGVRYF	TRBV28
CASSQGYRTGIGYTF	TRBV7-8
CASSEGGREAFF	TRBV10-2
CASSEKKAYRGLDEKLFF	TRBV6-1
CASSLTDRQISYEQYF	TRBV6-1
CASRPAGRGYEQYF	TRBV7-9
CASSFITAGDSYEQYF	TRBV5-1
CASSSGTSGTQGYTF	TRBV2
CASTTGVGVQNIQYF	TRBV12-3/TRBV12-4
CAWKGSNEKLFF	TRBV30
CASRKGGRAYEQYF	TRBV6-1
CASSKTTGARVETQYF	TRBV19
CATSDGQNQPQHF	TRBV24-1
CAWSVTVGNTEAFF	TRBV30
CATGGNQPQHF	TRBV19
CSASWAGGDTQYF	TRBV20-1
CASTSWAGGGQAEAFF	TRBV12-3/TRBV12-4
CASSRGSNEAFF	TRBV2
CSVSGTGHREQYF	TRBV20-1
CASSAKDRDTEAFF	TRBV5-1
CSVDSGQGGYEQYF	TRBV29-1